These 5 T cell receptor beta chains were all obtained from the same sample, sequenced in a study of cytotoxic CD8 clonotypes in ibrutinib-treated CLL. Clones were read by immunoSEQ multiplex PCR, and TCRdb kept only the in-frame ones, dropping some. The sample holds around 70,000 clones, 80% seen once. The input for sequencing was PBMCs, taken at disease progression, from a patient treated with ibrutinib. These receptors were collected from a human donor with chronic lymphocytic leukemia.

The V and J genes are TRBV6-6 and TRBJ1-4; D is uncertain. CDR1 is MNHNY, CDR2 SVGAGI, per germline (reference sequence). V was pared by 2 bases and J by 0 bases, with 10 bases between. This CDR3 contains 16 residues. The CDR3 region is CASSYLVTATNEKLFF. In DNA, the CDR3 is TGTGCCAGCAGTTACCTGGTTACCGCAACTAATGAAAAACTGTTTTTT.

This sequence joins TRBV19 and TRBJ1-2, with 9 bases lining up with TRBD1. CDR3 size: 15 residues. Germline V gene lookup returns CDR1 LNHDA and CDR2 SQIVND (reference sequence). Losses at the gene ends were 4 bases for V and 9 bases for J; bases not matched to a gene: 12. The CDR3 coding sequence is TGTGCCAGTAGTACAACCGGGACAGGGAGAGGAAGCTACACCTTC. Its translation is CASSTTGTGRGSYTF.

The chain combines TRBV19 with TRBJ2-1, with TRBD1 identical over 8 bases. V was pared by 7 bases and J by 7 bases, with 15 bases of the junction left unmatched. Germline V gene sequence: CDR1 LNHDA, CDR2 SQIVND (reference sequence). The CDR3 has 16 amino acids. This CDR3 reads CASTPWVQGGGNEQFF. The CDR3 DNA reads as TGTGCCAGTACCCCTTGGGTACAGGGGGGTGGGAATGAGCAGTTCTTC.

The gene calls are TRBV5-1 and TRBJ2-7; 7 positions match TRBD1. CDR1 and CDR2 (germline): SGHRS, YFSETQ. This CDR3 spans 17 amino acids. V lost 1 base, J lost 3 bases, and 13 bases stayed unmatched. The CDR3 spells CASSLTTGAYTLYEQYF. The CDR3 DNA reads as TGCGCCAGCAGCTTGACTACAGGGGCCTATACCCTCTACGAGCAGTACTTC.

This chain joins TRBV6-1 and TRBJ1-1; D remains ambiguous. There are 14 residues in the CDR3. From germline, CDR1 is MNHNS and CDR2 SASEGT. Trimming shortened V by 3 bases and J by 8 bases, and 16 bases separated the two germline ends. The CDR3 spells CASSDLGGSSEAFF. DNA of the CDR3: TGTGCCAGCAGTGATCTGGGCGGGAGTTCCGAAGCTTTCTTT.